This record looks at one T cell receptor beta chain sequence and its context. Its antigen is as yet unknown. Sequencing libraries made from TCR beta cDNA carried unique molecular identifiers. When roughly 0.9 to 10 million T cells were used, they gave roughly 500,000 cDNA molecules. TCRdb ran MiXCR on the PCR reads and lists one entry per CDR3 protein. The table shows about 570,000 distinct CDR3 sequences, with around a third occurring only once. This CDR3 has 14 amino acids. V lost 6 bases and J 10 bases, leaving 16 bases between the germline ends. Germline-derived CDR1 and CDR2 are MRHNA and SNTAGT. This specimen belongs to a study of post-analysis software for immune sequencing data. Study context: The disease courses spanned relapsing-remitting, secondary progressive and progressive-relapsing forms of multiple sclerosis.

Broader study findings: Roughly 5 TRBV segments (TRBV5-6, TRBV5-1 and TRBV20-1 among them) occurred more frequently in patients than in controls.

Input material: blood. This sequence joins TRBV6-4 and TRBJ1-6, with D perhaps TRBD1 (5 bases). The clonotype comes from a girl aged 2-17 years with multiple sclerosis. Here the CDR3 reads CASRATGGKSPLHF. The CDR3 nucleotides are TGTGCCAGCAGGGCGACTGGGGGGAAATCACCCCTCCACTTT.